This paragraph reports one T cell receptor (beta chain). The investigators split CD4+ cells into a CD45RA+ naive subset and a CD45RA-negative memory subset. Sequenced by immunoSEQ multiplex PCR; TCRdb stores in-frame clones only, minus some. The data contain some 2,000,000 clones, 85% to 95% of them singletons. These data are taken from a study of shared clonotypes between healthy human individuals. The ends were cut back, 5 bases at V and 3 bases at J, with 17 bases in the middle. The CDR3 is 15 amino acids. The germline V gene has CDR1 LNHDA and CDR2 SQIVND (reference sequence). Sequenced: naive CD4+ T cells sorted from blood. As to subset: CD45RA+ positively selected. The clonotype comes from a man aged 18 to 35 in good health. The chain carries TRBV19 and TRBJ2-7; D is unresolved. The CDR3 reads CASSPDGSRNYEQYF. CDR3 DNA: TGTGCCAGTAGTCCCGACGGAAGTCGAAACTACGAGCAGTACTTC.